The present T cell receptor (beta chain) was sequenced within a study of human T cells and chemical hapten exposure. Overall study results and limits: PT1 expanded TCR numbers tracked positively with patch test score.

The time point: patch test 1, 2 weeks after DPC sensitization. Stated treatment: therapeutic diphenylcyclopropenone sensitization with weekly scalp DPC. The CDR3 length is 15 residues, termini included. As the library was built, unique molecular identifiers were attached to individual cDNA molecules. Per the original methods: A per-sample median of about 94,000 TCRs was observed, with counts ranging from about 20,000 to 750,000. TCRdb itself ran the RACE reads through MiXCR, one entry per CDR3 protein. The authors' filters were not applied to this entry. The table records tens of thousands of distinct CDR3 sequences, 25% to 40% of them present only once. A word on this clonotype: Its antigen is unknown. The limits of the CDR3 on the DNA are not certain, so only TCRdb's listed CDR3 is given.

This sequence joins TRBV21-1 and TRBJ1-5; TRBD1 was called by the table and not checked on the DNA. TRBV21-1 is a known pseudogene. The sequencing used whole blood, collected in connection with sensitization to the hapten diphenylcyclopropenone (DPC). The receptor's source is a middle-aged man with alopecia areata. Some clones in this sample may be carry-over from other donors' samples. The CDR3 protein is CASSKVGAGNQPQHF.